This T cell receptor beta chain stems from a study of blood T cell repertoires in COVID-19. Study in general: The study drew acute and convalescent COVID-19 samples from the United States, Italy and Spain. From T cells, B-cell-depleted T cells, or PBMCs came the material, which was cDNA or gDNA.

Clones were sequenced by immunoSEQ multiplex PCR, and TCRdb holds only the in-frame ones, with some missing. The sample shows roughly 190,000 clones, 80% to 90% of them seen only once. Seattle patients were enrolled while actively infected and followed longitudinally. The CDR3 extends over 16 amino acids. The germline V and J ends were trimmed by 0 bases and 2 bases, with 13 bases remaining between them. The chain joins TRBV23-1 to TRBJ1-1, with a tentative D call TRBD1 (5 bases). TRBV23-1 carries the ORF label, with uncertain function. The origin of this receptor is a woman in her thirties or forties with COVID-19, enrolled during active disease. Sequenced: peripheral blood. CDR3 in DNA: TGCGCCAGCAGTCAATCGGGCGGGGCGGCAAACACTGAAGCTTTCTTT. Translated, it gives CASSQSGGAANTEAFF.